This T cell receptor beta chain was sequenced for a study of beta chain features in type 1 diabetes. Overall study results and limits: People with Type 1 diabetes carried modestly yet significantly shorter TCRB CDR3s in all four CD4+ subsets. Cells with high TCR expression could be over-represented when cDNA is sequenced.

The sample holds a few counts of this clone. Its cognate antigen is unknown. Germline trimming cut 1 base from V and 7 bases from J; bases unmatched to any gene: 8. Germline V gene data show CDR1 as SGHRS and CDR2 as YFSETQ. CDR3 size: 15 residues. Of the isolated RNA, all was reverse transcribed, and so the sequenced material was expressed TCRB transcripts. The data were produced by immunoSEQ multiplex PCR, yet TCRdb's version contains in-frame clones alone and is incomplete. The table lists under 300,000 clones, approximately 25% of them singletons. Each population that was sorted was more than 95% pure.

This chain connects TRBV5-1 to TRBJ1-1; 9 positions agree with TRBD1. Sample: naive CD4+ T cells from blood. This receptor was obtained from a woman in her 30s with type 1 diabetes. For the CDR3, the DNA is TGCGCCAGCAGCTTGAGACAGGGGGGATTCGGTGAAGCTTTCTTT. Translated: CASSLRQGGFGEAFF.